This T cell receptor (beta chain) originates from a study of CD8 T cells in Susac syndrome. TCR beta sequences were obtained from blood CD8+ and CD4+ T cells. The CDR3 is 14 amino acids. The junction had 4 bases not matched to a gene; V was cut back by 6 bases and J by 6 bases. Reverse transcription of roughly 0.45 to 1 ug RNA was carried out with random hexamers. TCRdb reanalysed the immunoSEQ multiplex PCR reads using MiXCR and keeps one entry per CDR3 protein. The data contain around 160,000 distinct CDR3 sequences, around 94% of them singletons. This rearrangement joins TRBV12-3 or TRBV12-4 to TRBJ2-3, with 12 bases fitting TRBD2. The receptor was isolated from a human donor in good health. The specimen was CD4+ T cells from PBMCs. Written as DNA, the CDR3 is TGTGCCAGCAGGCTAGCGGGGGGGCCGGATACGCAGTATTTT. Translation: CASRLAGGPDTQYF.